One and the same sample provided the 10 T cell receptor beta chains below, sequenced in a study of pediatric ulcerative colitis. Rectal tissue came from one to two pinch biopsies taken at colonoscopy. Assay used: immunoSEQ multiplex PCR; TCRdb lists only in-frame clones, some missing. The sample carries 20,000 to 25,000 clones, over 60% recorded once. The sequencing sample was made of gut tissue. All receptors derive from a boy between 10 and 17 years old with severe ulcerative colitis.

The sample holds a few counts of this clone. The chain uses TRBV7-2 and TRBJ2-1; the D is unclear. The CDR3 consists of 14 residues. The V gene's germline CDR1 is SGHTA and CDR2 FQGNSA. V dropped 2 bases and J dropped 6 bases, with 11 bases sitting between them. CDR3 nucleotides: TGTGCCAGCAGCTTAACGGCCAGTTTCAATGAGCAGTTCTTC. It encodes CASSLTASFNEQFF.

This chain links TRBV7-2 with TRBJ1-5; TRBD1 matches at 8 bases. In germline, CDR1 is SGHTA, CDR2 FQGNSA. CDR3 length equals 14 residues. Trimming cost V 3 bases and J 3 bases; bases outside gene matches: 1. CDR3: CASSLTGDNQPQHF. In DNA, the CDR3 is TGTGCCAGCAGCTTGACAGGGGACAATCAGCCCCAGCATTTT.

J is TRBJ1-2 and V is TRBV5-1, with a weak D call TRBD1 (5 bases). The germline V and J ends were trimmed by 0 bases and 8 bases, with 11 bases remaining between them. Germline V gene sequence: CDR1 SGHRS, CDR2 YFSETQ. The CDR3 has 13 amino acids. The CDR3 region has the DNA TGCGCCAGCAGCTTGGGAGGGGAAAAGGGCTACACCTTC. Translated: CASSLGGEKGYTF.

The chain carries TRBV5-1 and TRBJ2-7, with 7 positions matching TRBD1. The CDR3 loop spans 15 amino acids. The V segment lost 0 bases and the J segment 3 bases; nucleotides outside the gene matches: 6. The germline CDR1 and CDR2 sequences are SGHRS and YFSETQ. This CDR3 reads CASSLASRQGYEQYF. CDR3 DNA sequence: TGCGCCAGCAGCTTGGCCTCACGACAGGGCTACGAGCAGTACTTC.

Only a few counts were recorded for this clone. V usage is TRBV11-2 and J usage is TRBJ2-3, with 7 positions matching TRBD2. J gave up 3 bases and V 2 bases, and 5 bases lay outside the gene matches. This CDR3 has 15 residues. Germline assignment: CDR1 SGHAT and CDR2 FQNNGV. In nucleotides, the CDR3 is TGTGCCAGCAGCTTAAGGGTTAGCGGGACAGATACGCAGTATTTT. This encodes CASSLRVSGTDTQYF. The whole variable domain, remainder taken from reference TRBV11-2 and TRBJ2-3, is EAGVAQSPRYKIIEKRQSVAFWCNPISGHATLYWYQQILGQGPKLLIQFQNNGVVDDSQLPKDRFSAERLKGVDSTLKIQPAKLEDSAVYLCASSLRVSGTDTQYFGPGTRLTVL.

The V and J genes are TRBV6-1 and TRBJ1-6; D not resolved. The CDR3 runs to 14 residues. CDR1 is MNHNS, CDR2 SASEGT, per germline. V was clipped by 1 base and J by 6 bases, with 7 bases between them. DNA for the CDR3: TGTGCCAGCAGTGAAGAGAGTACTAATTCACCCCTCCACTTT. It translates to CASSEESTNSPLHF.

This clone came up a few times. This sequence joins TRBV9 and TRBJ1-2; D ambiguous. The CDR3 totals 12 residues. The ends were cut back, 3 bases at V and 6 bases at J, with 9 bases in the middle. From germline, CDR1 is SGDLS and CDR2 YYNGEE. The chain's CDR3 is CASSGPGDGYTF. CDR3 DNA: TGTGCCAGCAGCGGACCAGGAGATGGCTACACCTTC.

The chain uses TRBV9 and TRBJ1-3, with D hard to call. With 5 bases removed from V and 3 bases from J, the gap between germline ends came to 12 bases. This CDR3 spans 14 amino acids. From germline, CDR1 is SGDLS and CDR2 YYNGEE. Written as DNA, the CDR3 is TGTGCCAGCAGTCCCCCGGGAGTTGGAAACACCATATATTTT. Its protein is CASSPPGVGNTIYF.

This rearrangement joins TRBV4-1 to TRBJ2-1; 8 bases agree with TRBD2. Germline V gene sequence: CDR1 MGHRA, CDR2 YSYEKL. V shed 0 bases and J 3 bases; nucleotides not matched to a gene: 7. CDR3 length: 17 residues. The CDR3 region has the DNA TGCGCCAGCAGCCAAGAGCTTAGCGGGGACTACTACAATGAGCAGTTCTTC. This codes for CASSQELSGDYYNEQFF.

The chain is built from TRBV9 and TRBJ1-1; D unresolved. The CDR3 length is 12 residues. V lost 4 bases, J lost 7 bases, and 11 bases lay in between. CDR1 is SGDLS and CDR2 is YYNGEE in the germline V gene. The CDR3 region is CASSPHGGEAFF. The CDR3 coding sequence is TGTGCCAGCAGCCCTCACGGAGGTGAAGCTTTCTTT.